The 25 T cell receptor beta chains listed next were all sequenced from one sample in a study of cytomegalovirus exposure and HLA in healthy donors. This PCR relied on a set of 60 Vbeta primers and 13 Jbeta primers. Sequencing was performed with immunoSEQ multiplex PCR; in TCRdb, only in-frame clones are kept and a portion is missing. The profile shows roughly 99,000 clones, roughly 70% of them singletons. The source material was PBMCs. The receptor set was obtained from a male donor in good health and CMV-seronegative.

V and J are TRBV7-3 and TRBJ2-2; D is perhaps TRBD1 (5 bases). CDR3 length: 14 residues. Trimming removed 7 bases from V and 5 bases from J, with 14 bases in between. The germline gives CDR1 SGHTA, CDR2 FQGTGA. CDR3 protein: CASTQTVGTGELFF. In nucleotides, the CDR3 is TGTGCCAGCACCCAGACAGTAGGGACCGGGGAGCTGTTTTTT.

J is TRBJ1-1 and V is TRBV19; 7 positions match TRBD1. The CDR3 consists of 15 residues. V shed 2 bases, J shed 5 bases, and the junction held 8 bases outside the gene matches. CDR1 is LNHDA and CDR2 is SQIVND in the germline V gene (reference sequence). For the CDR3, the DNA is TGTGCCAGTAGTATACTTCGACAGGGCGGTACTGAAGCTTTCTTT. This translates into CASSILRQGGTEAFF. The full variable domain, with the rest looked up from reference TRBV19 and TRBJ1-1, is DGGITQSPKYLFRKEGQNVTLSCEQNLNHDAMYWYRQDPGQGLRLIYYSQIVNDFQKGDIAEGYSVSREKKESFPLTVTSAQKNPTAFYLCASSILRQGGTEAFFGQGTRLTVV.

The rearrangement joins TRBV6-6 to TRBJ1-2; unclear D gene. The germline V and J ends were trimmed by 5 bases and 2 bases, with 9 bases remaining between them. This CDR3 has 13 residues. Germline loops: CDR1 MNHNY, CDR2 SVGAGI (reference sequence). CDR3 bases: TGTGCCAGCAGTCCCGACACGAACTATGGCTACACCTTC. The encoded protein is CASSPDTNYGYTF.

The chain recombines TRBV4-3 with TRBJ1-2; 9 bases are shared with TRBD1. This CDR3 comprises 15 residues. V lost 0 bases to trimming and J lost 7 bases; unmatched junction nucleotides: 6. CDR1 and CDR2 (germline): LGHNA, YSLEER. The CDR3 nucleotides read TGCGCCAGCAGCCAAGATCAGGGACAGGGTTGTGGCTACACCTTC. Translated, it gives CASSQDQGQGCGYTF.

V usage is TRBV27 and J usage is TRBJ2-7; 8 nucleotides align to TRBD2. CDR1 MNHEY and CDR2 SMNVEV come from the germline V gene (reference sequence). This CDR3 is 17 amino acids long. Unmatched junction bases numbered 15, after V lost 5 bases and J lost 3 bases. The CDR3 nucleotides are TGTGCCAGCAGTGATGCTGGGACTAGTTGGGGGGACTACGAGCAGTACTTC. This translates into CASSDAGTSWGDYEQYF.

V gene TRBV21-1 combines with J gene TRBJ1-4. TRBV21-1 is classified as a pseudogene. The CDR3 covers 14 residues. The CDR3 sequence: CASTSRGKNEKLFF. CDR3 nucleotide sequence: TGTGCCAGCACCTCCCGCGGTAAGAATGAAAAACTGTTTTTT.

The chain uses TRBV14 and TRBJ2-7; 8 bases align to TRBD2. This CDR3 is built from 15 residues. Germline CDR1 and CDR2: SGHDN and FVKESK. Trimming at V came to 3 bases and at J to 3 bases, leaving 7 bases not matched to a gene. This CDR3 is CASSQGLGIVYEQYF. The CDR3 DNA follows: TGTGCCAGCAGCCAGGGACTAGGTATAGTCTACGAGCAGTACTTC.

The V gene is TRBV5-4, the J gene TRBJ2-1, with 10 bases aligning to TRBD1. With 4 bases clipped from V and 6 bases from J, the junction kept 4 bases outside the gene matches. This CDR3 is 14 amino acids long. Germline lookup yields CDR1 SGHNT and CDR2 YYREEE (reference sequence). Here the CDR3 DNA reads TGTGCCAGCAGCCGGGACAGGGGTATCAATGAGCAGTTCTTC. Protein sequence: CASSRDRGINEQFF.

The CDR3 region is CASTRDRANTEAFF. The CDR3 DNA follows: TGTGCCAGCACCCGGGACAGGGCGAACACTGAAGCTTTCTTT. This chain connects TRBV2 to TRBJ1-1, with 9 bases identical to TRBD1. V lost 7 bases, J lost 1 base, and 4 bases stayed unmatched. Germline CDR1 is SNHLY and CDR2 is FYNNEI. The CDR3 totals 14 residues.

This chain's CDR3 is CASSPGQPANEKLFF. For the CDR3, the DNA is TGTGCCAGCAGCCCAGGACAGCCCGCTAATGAAAAACTGTTTTTT. The genes are TRBV11-2 and TRBJ1-4, with TRBD1 as a possible D gene (6 bases). Per the germline V gene, CDR1 is SGHAT and CDR2 is FQNNGV. This CDR3 spans 15 amino acids. V lost 5 bases, J lost 3 bases, and 13 bases lay in between. The variable domain in full, completed from reference TRBV11-2 and TRBJ1-4, reads EAGVAQSPRYKIIEKRQSVAFWCNPISGHATLYWYQQILGQGPKLLIQFQNNGVVDDSQLPKDRFSAERLKGVDSTLKIQPAKLEDSAVYLCASSPGQPANEKLFFGSGTQLSVL.

In this sample, this clone turned up once. The CDR3 reads CASSDIAYSNQPQHF. The CDR3 nucleotides read TGTGCCAGCAGTGATATAGCTTATAGCAATCAGCCCCAGCATTTT. The V gene is TRBV2, the J gene TRBJ1-5; D uncertain. V dropped 3 bases and J dropped 0 bases, with 9 bases sitting between them. Germline V lookup: CDR1 SNHLY, CDR2 FYNNEI. This CDR3 spans 15 amino acids.

This clone was detected only a few times. J is TRBJ2-2 and V is TRBV4-3, with TRBD2 identical over 13 bases. Germline CDR1 and CDR2: LGHNA and YSLEER. The CDR3 has 17 amino acids. V shed 3 bases, J shed 4 bases, and the junction held 5 bases outside the gene matches. CDR3: CASSHGLAGDATGELFF. CDR3 sequence (DNA): TGCGCCAGCAGCCACGGACTAGCGGGAGATGCCACCGGGGAGCTGTTTTTT.

This clone has more than one count but fewer than ten. This chain links TRBV7-3 with TRBJ1-2; 8 nucleotides line up with TRBD1. From germline, CDR1 is SGHTA and CDR2 FQGTGA. With 5 bases clipped from V and 7 bases from J, the junction kept 6 bases outside the gene matches. The CDR3 extends over 13 amino acids. The CDR3 protein is CASSRTQGGGYTF. The CDR3 DNA sequence: TGTGCCAGCAGCCGAACACAGGGGGGTGGCTACACCTTC. Variable domain in full (rest from reference TRBV7-3 and TRBJ1-2): GAGVSQTPSNKVTEKGKYVELRCDPISGHTALYWYRQSLGQGPEFLIYFQGTGAADDSGLPNDRFFAVRPEGSVSTLKIQRTERGDSAVYLCASSRTQGGGYTFGSGTRLTVV.

The rearrangement uses TRBV30 and TRBJ1-4; the D is unclear. Germline V gives CDR1 GTSNPN, CDR2 SVGIG (reference sequence). The CDR3 has 14 residues. V lost 0 bases and J 8 bases, leaving 13 bases between the germline ends. The CDR3 DNA reads TGTGCCTGGAGTGTAAACGACTTCTTAGAAAAACTGTTTTTT. Residues: CAWSVNDFLEKLFF.

This sequence joins TRBV27 and TRBJ2-7, with 7 bases fitting TRBD1. With V trimmed by 3 bases and J by 3 bases, 5 bases remained unmatched. The germline V gene has CDR1 MNHEY and CDR2 SMNVEV (reference sequence). The CDR3 has 14 residues. CDR3 in DNA: TGTGCCAGCAGTTTTGGGCAGGGGGACTACGAGCAGTACTTC. Amino acid sequence: CASSFGQGDYEQYF.

The chain uses TRBV28 and TRBJ2-7; 8 bases match TRBD1. The CDR3 extends over 14 amino acids. The V and J ends lost 5 bases and 2 bases, in that order; junction bases with no gene match: 5. Germline V gene data show CDR1 as MDHEN and CDR2 as SYDVKM. CDR3 sequence reads: CASSPRQGPYEQYF. In nucleotides, the CDR3 is TGTGCCAGCAGTCCGCGACAGGGGCCCTACGAGCAGTACTTC.

The chain couples TRBV29-1 to TRBJ2-5; 7 bases agree with TRBD1. CDR1 SQVTM and CDR2 ANQGSEA come from the germline V gene. This CDR3 is built from 14 residues. The V and J ends lost 1 base and 1 base, in that order; junction bases with no gene match: 3. CDR3 protein: CSVEGDRLQETQYF. DNA of the CDR3: TGCAGCGTTGAAGGGGACAGACTCCAAGAGACCCAGTACTTC.

This clone was counted a few times. The CDR3 region is CASTPSGQSYEQYF. The CDR3 DNA follows: TGTGCCAGCACCCCCTCGGGACAGTCCTACGAGCAGTACTTC. The chain employs TRBV13 and TRBJ2-7, with 7 bases lining up with TRBD1. V shed 7 bases and J 1 base; nucleotides not matched to a gene: 7. The CDR3 covers 14 residues. The germline CDR1 and CDR2 sequences are PRHDT and FYEKMQ (reference sequence).

The chain carries TRBV7-3 and TRBJ2-1; D unresolved. The germline gives CDR1 SGHTA, CDR2 FQGTGA. The CDR3 contains 12 residues. V was trimmed by 8 bases and J by 8 bases, leaving 13 bases between them. The CDR3 loop reads CASALSSDEQFF. CDR3 DNA: TGTGCCAGCGCCTTAAGTTCCGATGAGCAGTTCTTC.

The chain combines TRBV9 with TRBJ2-3; D might be TRBD2 (6 bases). Trimming removed 0 bases from V and 5 bases from J, with 13 bases in between. The germline CDR1 and CDR2 sequences are SGDLS and YYNGEE. The CDR3 totals 15 residues. The CDR3 reads CASSVAGAYGDTQYF. The CDR3 DNA follows: TGTGCCAGCAGCGTAGCGGGAGCGTATGGAGATACGCAGTATTTT.

The V gene is TRBV28, the J gene TRBJ2-7; TRBD1 matches 8 bases. The CDR3 runs 16 residues. The trim removed 2 bases at V and 4 bases at J, leaving 10 bases unmatched. Germline V gives CDR1 MDHEN, CDR2 SYDVKM. In nucleotides, the CDR3 is TGTGCCAGCAGTTTAACTCTCGGGACAGGAGATTACGAGCAGTACTTC. Translated, it gives CASSLTLGTGDYEQYF. Complete variable domain (other parts from reference TRBV28 and TRBJ2-7): DVKVTQSSRYLVKRTGEKVFLECVQDMDHENMFWYRQDPGLGLRLIYFSYDVKMKEKGDIPEGYSVSREKKERFSLILESASTNQTSMYLCASSLTLGTGDYEQYFGPGTRLTVT.

This clone showed up just once. The chain employs TRBV30 and TRBJ2-6; 7 bases line up with TRBD1. The CDR3 contains 15 residues. Germline CDR1 GTSNPN, CDR2 SVGIG (reference sequence). Losses at the gene ends were 4 bases for V and 3 bases for J; bases not matched to a gene: 6. CDR3 nucleotide sequence: TGTGCCTGGACCAGAACAGGGGTTGGGGCCAACGTCCTGACTTTC. This translates into CAWTRTGVGANVLTF.

As to this clone: A far larger clone is one nucleotide away, so this likely arose from a read error. The chain couples TRBV27 to TRBJ2-3; 10 bases match TRBD2. The junction had 2 bases not matched to a gene; V was cut back by 5 bases and J by 0 bases. CDR1 is MNHEY and CDR2 is SMNVEV in the germline V gene (reference sequence). This CDR3 has 15 amino acids. CDR3 region: CASSQTSGSTDTQYF. The CDR3 bases are TGTGCCAGCAGTCAGACTAGCGGGAGCACAGATACGCAGTATTTT.

The V gene is TRBV19, the J gene TRBJ2-7; 8 nucleotides line up with TRBD1. The V gene end was trimmed by 5 bases and the J gene end by 3 bases; junction bases not matched to a gene: 6. The length of the CDR3 is 14 residues. CDR1 is LNHDA, CDR2 SQIVND, per germline (reference sequence). The CDR3 here is CASSASGTGYEQYF. The CDR3 DNA reads TGTGCCAGTAGTGCCTCCGGGACAGGCTACGAGCAGTACTTC.

This clone is a singleton in its sample. Written as DNA, the CDR3 is TGTGCCAGCAGCTTAGATAGACCGGCGGACACCGGGGAGCTGTTTTTT. It encodes CASSLDRPADTGELFF. V and J are TRBV7-8 and TRBJ2-2; D gene uncertain. From germline, CDR1 is SGHVS and CDR2 FQNEAQ. CDR3 length: 16 residues. Trimming took off 1 base at V and 3 bases at J, with 12 bases between the two ends.